The 29 T cell receptor beta chains listed next were all sequenced from one sample in a study of T-cell reconstitution after alpha-beta-depleted transplantation in children (dated by TCRdb to 2016 to 2017). To prepare the library, PCR was applied. Sequencing was carried out with an Illumina HiSeq 2500. TCR libraries were prepared with molecular barcoding, using unique molecular identifiers to normalize TCRbeta repertoire quantification. TCRdb trimmed the raw reads at Q25, called clones with MiXCR and kept productive beta chains. Entries that share a CDR3 protein sequence are merged under the most common genes and DNA. This sample has some 500,000 distinct CDR3 sequences in its table, and around 19% of those were observed once. The ten largest make up about 3.1% of the sample. This specimen was PBMCs from the stem cell graft donor, taken from the stem cell graft. All receptors come from a human donor who donated a stem cell graft to a child with acute lymphoblastic leukemia.

This clonotype occurred a few times. The chain recombines TRBV9 with TRBJ2-1; D unresolved. CDR1 and CDR2 (germline): SGDLS, YYNGEE. V was shortened by 0 bases and J by 10 bases, with 8 bases between the two germline ends. This CDR3 is built from 12 residues. DNA of the CDR3: TGTGCCAGCAGCGTAGTAAGTAGCGAGCAGTTCTTC. Amino acids: CASSVVSSEQFF.

This clonotype was counted between two and nine times. This chain links TRBV12-3 or TRBV12-4 with TRBJ2-3; 11 nucleotides align to TRBD1. This CDR3 is 16 amino acids long. The V and J ends lost 5 bases and 0 bases, in that order; junction bases with no gene match: 4. This CDR3 is CASSGGDRGSTDTQYF. Here the CDR3 DNA reads TGTGCCAGCAGTGGAGGGGACAGGGGGAGCACAGATACGCAGTATTTT.

This clonotype was seen a few times. The J gene is TRBJ1-2, the V gene TRBV4-1, with TRBD1 identical over 7 bases. CDR1 is MGHRA, CDR2 YSYEKL, per germline. This CDR3 has 14 residues. J gave up 4 bases and V 5 bases, and 7 bases lay outside the gene matches. The CDR3 DNA reads as TGCGCCAGCAGCGCCCGAGGGGGCCTCTATGGCTACACCTTC. It is translated as CASSARGGLYGYTF.

V and J are TRBV18 and TRBJ2-7; the D call may be TRBD1 or TRBD2 (5 bases each). V was cut by 3 bases and J by 2 bases, with 14 bases left in between. From germline, CDR1 is KGHSH and CDR2 LQKENI. CDR3 length equals 15 residues. The CDR3 nucleotides read TGTGCCAGCTCACCGCGACGGGACCAACCCTACGAGCAGTACTTC. Amino acid sequence: CASSPRRDQPYEQYF.

This clonotype was counted between two and nine times. The rearrangement links TRBV5-1 to TRBJ1-1, with D possibly being TRBD1 (6 bases). This CDR3 has 15 residues. Germline loops: CDR1 SGHRS, CDR2 YFSETQ. Trimming left V 0 bases short and J 0 bases short, with 9 bases between. CDR3 in DNA: TGCGCCAGCAGCTTGGGACAGGCCATGAACACTGAAGCTTTCTTT. Protein product: CASSLGQAMNTEAFF.

The rearrangement links TRBV5-1 to TRBJ1-1; D is perhaps TRBD1 (6 bases). The CDR3 is 15 residues long. The germline V gene encodes CDR1 SGHRS and CDR2 YFSETQ. V gave up 2 bases and J gave up 3 bases, with 14 bases separating them. CDR3 DNA: TGCGCCAGCAGCTTTGGGGGGCGCGGGGACACTGAAGCTTTCTTT. Translating it yields CASSFGGRGDTEAFF.

This clonotype was observed a handful of times. The chain joins TRBV5-1 to TRBJ1-1; 9 nucleotides line up with TRBD1. CDR1 and CDR2 (germline): SGHRS, YFSETQ. This CDR3 comprises 19 residues. V lost 0 bases, J lost 6 bases, and 18 bases stayed unmatched. CDR3 residues: CASSLGLDGARTGAPEAFF. The CDR3 nucleotides are TGCGCCAGCAGCTTGGGACTAGACGGCGCGCGGACAGGGGCGCCTGAAGCTTTCTTT.

The rearrangement links TRBV2 to TRBJ2-3; TRBD1 aligns across 10 bases. Trimming at V came to 5 bases and at J to 4 bases, leaving 6 bases not matched to a gene. Germline lookup yields CDR1 SNHLY and CDR2 FYNNEI. The CDR3 has 15 residues. CDR3 in amino acids: CASSWDRGRPDTQYF. The CDR3 DNA sequence: TGTGCCAGCAGTTGGGACAGGGGAAGGCCAGATACGCAGTATTTT.

In this sample, this clonotype turned up a few times. The V and J genes are TRBV7-8 and TRBJ1-6; 8 nucleotides line up with TRBD1. Germline trimming cut 3 bases from V and 9 bases from J; bases unmatched to any gene: 4. The CDR3 contains 14 residues. The germline V gene encodes CDR1 SGHVS and CDR2 FQNEAQ. CDR3 amino acids: CASSFGQGASPLHF. The CDR3 nucleotides read TGTGCCAGCAGCTTCGGGCAGGGGGCTTCACCCCTCCACTTT.

This clonotype occurred a few times. The chain carries TRBV7-8 and TRBJ2-1; 7 bases are shared with TRBD1. Unmatched junction bases numbered 9, after V lost 5 bases and J lost 5 bases. This CDR3 contains 15 residues. CDR1 and CDR2 (germline): SGHVS, FQNEAQ. The CDR3 coding sequence is TGTGCCAGCAGCCCGGGACAGTCAATAAACAATGAGCAGTTCTTC. Amino acids: CASSPGQSINNEQFF.

The gene calls are TRBV3-1 and TRBJ2-1; D is unclear. Trimming shortened V by 3 bases and J by 5 bases, and 11 bases separated the two germline ends. The CDR3 is 14 residues long. The germline V gene has CDR1 LGHDT and CDR2 YNNKEL (reference sequence). CDR3 loop: CASSQEWINNEQFF. The CDR3 nucleotides read TGTGCCAGCAGCCAGGAGTGGATTAACAATGAGCAGTTCTTC.

This chain joins TRBV27 and TRBJ2-2; possibly TRBD2 for D (6 bases). Trimming took off 7 bases at V and 4 bases at J, with 10 bases between the two ends. The CDR3 length is 13 residues. Germline-derived CDR1 and CDR2 are MNHEY and SMNVEV (reference sequence). The CDR3 region is CASIGGLTGELFF. As DNA, the CDR3 is TGTGCCAGCATCGGGGGACTCACCGGGGAGCTGTTTTTT.

The chain employs TRBV9 and TRBJ2-1; 11 bases agree with TRBD2. The V gene end was trimmed by 5 bases and the J gene end by 8 bases; junction bases not matched to a gene: 12. The CDR3 extends over 16 amino acids. In germline, CDR1 is SGDLS, CDR2 YYNGEE. The CDR3 region is CASRDTSGSGGDEQFF. The CDR3 bases are TGTGCCAGCAGGGATACTAGCGGGAGTGGCGGTGATGAGCAGTTCTTC.

This clonotype was counted only a few times. The chain employs TRBV29-1 and TRBJ1-2; no clear D. The CDR3 is made up of 10 amino acids. The germline CDR1 and CDR2 sequences are SQVTM and ANQGSEA. Trimming left V 7 bases short and J 3 bases short, with 6 bases between. In DNA form, the CDR3 reads TGCAGCGCAGTCGACTATGGCTACACCTTC. Amino acid sequence: CSAVDYGYTF.

The genes are TRBV27 and TRBJ1-1; D is ambiguous. Trimming shortened V by 3 bases and J by 5 bases, and 13 bases separated the two germline ends. The CDR3 is 14 amino acids. In germline, CDR1 is MNHEY, CDR2 SMNVEV (reference sequence). The CDR3 bases are TGTGCCAGCAGTTTTGGGTCGGGTGGGACTGAAGCTTTCTTT. This encodes CASSFGSGGTEAFF.

This clonotype was counted only a few times. V is TRBV20-1 and J is TRBJ2-1; D is unresolved. The CDR3 sequence is 14 residues long. The V end lost 0 bases, the J end lost 6 bases, and 12 bases lay between the germline ends. CDR1 and CDR2 from the germline V gene are DFQATT and SNEGSKA (reference sequence). The CDR3 region is CSARDRTALNEQFF. In DNA, the CDR3 is TGCAGTGCTAGAGACAGAACGGCTCTCAATGAGCAGTTCTTC.

This clonotype occurred a few times. J is TRBJ2-1 and V is TRBV14; 12 nucleotides match TRBD2. Trimming cost V 3 bases and J 0 bases; bases outside gene matches: 3. This CDR3 spans 17 amino acids. CDR1 SGHDN and CDR2 FVKESK come from the germline V gene. The CDR3 here is CASSHLTSGSSYNEQFF. For the CDR3, the DNA is TGTGCCAGCAGCCATCTGACTAGCGGGAGCTCCTACAATGAGCAGTTCTTC.

This clonotype was observed a few times. The chain has TRBV27 and TRBJ2-7; 8 bases are a match to TRBD2. The CDR3 is 15 amino acids. CDR1 is MNHEY and CDR2 is SMNVEV in the germline V gene (reference sequence). The V gene end was trimmed by 4 bases and the J gene end by 0 bases; junction bases not matched to a gene: 5. CDR3 loop: CASSSNSGVSYEQYF. The CDR3 DNA reads TGTGCCAGCAGTTCTAATAGCGGGGTCTCCTACGAGCAGTACTTC.

V gene TRBV18 combines with J gene TRBJ2-3; TRBD2 is a possible D gene (5 bases). V lost 4 bases and J lost 2, with 13 bases in between. Germline lookup yields CDR1 KGHSH and CDR2 LQKENI. There are 15 residues in the CDR3. The CDR3 loop is CASSREPYPTDTQYF. The DNA of the CDR3 is TGTGCCAGCTCACGGGAGCCCTACCCCACAGATACGCAGTATTTT.

The chain couples TRBV6-2 or TRBV6-3 to TRBJ2-5, with D hard to call. CDR3 length equals 20 residues. V shed 2 bases and J shed 0 bases, with 25 bases lying between them. CDR1 is MNHEY and CDR2 is SVGEGT in the germline V gene. The CDR3 protein is CASSYNEVVNLEKYQETQYF. CDR3 bases: TGTGCCAGCAGTTACAACGAAGTTGTGAATCTTGAGAAGTACCAAGAGACCCAGTACTTC.

The chain recombines TRBV25-1 with TRBJ1-1; the D gene is possibly TRBD1 (5 bases). Germline loops: CDR1 MGHDK, CDR2 SYGVNS. There are 12 residues in the CDR3. Trimming removed 6 bases from V and 8 bases from J, with 13 bases in between. The CDR3 DNA reads as TGTGCCAGCAGGGGCGGGGCAGACGAAGCTTTCTTT. Its protein product is CASRGGADEAFF.

This clonotype showed up just a few times. CDR3 in amino acids: CASAGTASGNTIYF. The CDR3 region has the DNA TGTGCCAGCGCCGGGACAGCCTCTGGAAACACCATATATTTT. The chain uses TRBV3-1 and TRBJ1-3, with 7 positions matching TRBD1. The V segment lost 8 bases and the J segment 0 bases; nucleotides outside the gene matches: 4. The CDR3 spans 14 residues. In germline, CDR1 is LGHDT, CDR2 YNNKEL (reference sequence).

The chain couples TRBV7-8 to TRBJ2-1; D perhaps matches TRBD2 (6 bases). Germline CDR1 is SGHVS and CDR2 is FQNEAQ. V lost 1 base and J 8 bases, leaving 15 bases between the germline ends. CDR3 length: 15 residues. CDR3 in DNA: TGTGCCAGCAGCTTAGTCCGGGAGACCCTAGATGAGCAGTTCTTC. It translates to CASSLVRETLDEQFF.

This chain uses TRBV7-9 with TRBJ1-2; tentatively, D is TRBD1 (6 bases). The CDR3 is 14 residues long. The germline V and J ends were trimmed by 4 bases and 2 bases, with 11 bases remaining between them. The germline V gene encodes CDR1 SEHNR and CDR2 FQNEAQ (reference sequence). The CDR3, as DNA: TGTGCCAGCAGCTCCCCGGACAGCAACTATGGCTACACCTTC. This gives the protein CASSSPDSNYGYTF.

The chain couples TRBV7-9 to TRBJ2-7, with a weak D call TRBD1 (6 bases). Germline lookup yields CDR1 SEHNR and CDR2 FQNEAQ (reference sequence). The CDR3 is made up of 13 amino acids. V lost 6 bases to trimming and J lost 6 bases, with 15 bases between them. CDR3 sequence (DNA): TGTGCCAGCAGTCCCCCAGGGGCGGGCGAGCAGTACTTC. It specifies CASSPPGAGEQYF.

DNA of the CDR3: TGCGCCAGCAGCTTACCCGGGACAGGGGACAATGAGCAGTTCTTC. Protein: CASSLPGTGDNEQFF. The rearrangement joins TRBV5-1 to TRBJ2-1; TRBD1 matches 10 bases. The CDR3 totals 15 residues. The germline V gene has CDR1 SGHRS and CDR2 YFSETQ. Germline trimming cut 2 bases from V and 5 bases from J; bases unmatched to any gene: 4.

This clonotype appeared a few times. The gene calls are TRBV27 and TRBJ2-7; 10 bases are shared with TRBD1. The V and J ends lost 5 bases and 2 bases, in that order; junction bases with no gene match: 6. In germline, CDR1 is MNHEY, CDR2 SMNVEV (reference sequence). The CDR3 spans 15 residues. The CDR3 DNA reads as TGTGCCAGCAGTGACCGGGACAGGGGTGCCTACGAGCAGTACTTC. Translated, it gives CASSDRDRGAYEQYF.

This clonotype has a single count. The V gene is TRBV5-4, the J gene TRBJ2-3; no clear D. This CDR3 region has 12 residues. Trimming stripped 4 bases from V and 4 bases from J, with 7 bases between. Per germline, CDR1 SGHNT and CDR2 YYREEE (reference sequence). DNA of the CDR3: TGTGCCAGCAGCAGACGGGCAGATACGCAGTATTTT. The encoded protein is CASSRRADTQYF.

A few counts support this clonotype. The chain is built from TRBV5-1 and TRBJ2-7; D possibly corresponds to TRBD2 (5 bases). This CDR3 region has 13 residues. Trimming removed 4 bases from V and 2 bases from J, with 10 bases in between. Germline V gene lookup returns CDR1 SGHRS and CDR2 YFSETQ. CDR3 residues: CASSASGPYEQYF. In DNA, the CDR3 is TGCGCCAGCAGCGCAAGCGGTCCCTACGAGCAGTACTTC.